Below, 8 T cell receptor beta chains from the same sample are listed, as sequenced in a study of shared clonotypes between healthy human individuals. Cells designated naive CD8 were CD45RO-negative and were positively selected for CCR7, with terminally differentiated effector memory CD45RA+ cells excluded. The method was immunoSEQ multiplex PCR; TCRdb's version includes in-frame clones alone and lacks a portion of them. The data show 630,000 or so clones, 95% to 98% seen once. Sequencing was performed on naive CD8+ T cells sorted from blood. The receptor set was obtained from a man between 25 and 39 years old in good health.

The chain links TRBV27 to TRBJ2-5; D possibly corresponds to TRBD2 (7 bases). The CDR3 contains 15 residues. V gave up 3 bases and J gave up 4 bases, with 15 bases separating them. The germline gives CDR1 MNHEY, CDR2 SMNVEV (reference sequence). The CDR3 spells CASSLGGGGIETQYF. CDR3 nucleotides: TGTGCCAGCAGTTTGGGGGGAGGGGGAATAGAGACCCAGTACTTC.

The V and J genes are TRBV5-1 and TRBJ2-2; 9 nucleotides agree with TRBD1. This CDR3 spans 18 amino acids. After removal of 0 bases from V and 3 bases from J, the junction contained 9 bases not matched to a gene. The germline V gene encodes CDR1 SGHRS and CDR2 YFSETQ. CDR3 loop: CASSLEVSGTGYTGELFF. As DNA, the CDR3 is TGCGCCAGCAGCTTGGAGGTTTCGGGGACAGGGTACACCGGGGAGCTGTTTTTT.

CDR3 sequence (DNA): TGTGCCAGTAGTTCCGTTGGCAACGAAGCTTTCTTT. Translating gives CASSSVGNEAFF. The rearrangement links TRBV19 to TRBJ1-1; D gene ambiguous. CDR1 is LNHDA and CDR2 is SQIVND in the germline V gene (reference sequence). The CDR3 consists of 12 residues. V shed 5 bases and J shed 8 bases, with 12 bases lying between them.

The chain joins TRBV13 to TRBJ2-1; tentative D call: TRBD2 (5 bases). The germline V and J ends were trimmed by 5 bases and 8 bases, with 16 bases remaining between them. The CDR3 spans 14 residues. CDR1 is PRHDT and CDR2 is FYEKMQ in the germline V gene (reference sequence). The CDR3 nucleotides are TGTGCCAGCAGCCCACGAACAGCGGCGGATGAGCAGTTCTTC. Amino acid sequence: CASSPRTAADEQFF. Full variable domain (rest looked up from reference TRBV13 and TRBJ2-1): AAGVIQSPRHLIKEKRETATLKCYPIPRHDTVYWYQQGPGQDPQFLISFYEKMQSDKGSIPDRFSAQQFSDYHSELNMSSLELGDSALYFCASSPRTAADEQFFGPGTRLTVL.

The chain combines TRBV4-1 with TRBJ1-1, with a tentative D call TRBD1 (5 bases). The V end was cut by 5 bases, the J end by 1 base, with 11 bases between. This CDR3 is built from 14 residues. Germline V CDR1 and CDR2: MGHRA, YSYEKL. The CDR3 sequence is CASSNPGGNTEAFF. In DNA, the CDR3 is TGCGCCAGCAGCAACCCTGGGGGGAACACTGAAGCTTTCTTT.

The rearrangement joins TRBV11-2 to TRBJ2-7, with 7 bases identical to TRBD1. This CDR3 has 15 amino acids. Per the germline V gene, CDR1 is SGHAT and CDR2 is FQNNGV. V was pared by 2 bases and J by 3 bases, with 7 bases of the junction left unmatched. The CDR3 DNA follows: TGTGCCAGCAGCTTAAGCCGGACAGGCAACTACGAGCAGTACTTC. Translated, it gives CASSLSRTGNYEQYF.

To note about this clone: The sample has other DNA sequences that encode this CDR3 too. The chain links TRBV29-1 to TRBJ2-2; D is tentatively TRBD1 or TRBD2 (5 bases each). V lost 6 bases to trimming and J lost 0 bases, with 11 bases between them. The V gene's germline CDR1 is SQVTM and CDR2 ANQGSEA. This CDR3 has 14 residues. CDR3 DNA sequence: TGCAGCGTGGCCGGGACGGCGAACACCGGGGAGCTGTTTTTT. This encodes CSVAGTANTGELFF.

The gene calls are TRBV5-1 and TRBJ2-7; D uncertain. The germline gives CDR1 SGHRS, CDR2 YFSETQ. Trimming pared 4 bases from V and 5 bases from J, leaving 7 bases between. The CDR3 runs to 11 residues. The CDR3 region is CASSHEDEQYF. The CDR3 DNA reads as TGCGCCAGCAGCCACGAGGACGAGCAGTACTTC.